The 10 T cell receptor beta chains below all came from one sample that was sequenced in a study of T cell clones after liver transplantation. Some clones are missing from TCRdb's copy, which holds only in-frame ones; the method was immunoSEQ multiplex PCR. The sample holds around 110,000 clones, just over 90% seen once. The material sequenced was CD4+ T cells from blood, taken 12 months after liver transplant. The origin of the receptors is a human patient who received a liver transplant. Some T cells may arise from the graft donor.

The CDR3 reads CASSLGQVNTEAFF. DNA of the CDR3: TGCGCCAGCAGCTTAGGACAGGTGAACACTGAAGCTTTCTTT. The V and J genes are TRBV5-1 and TRBJ1-1; 7 bases align to TRBD1. The CDR3 consists of 14 residues. The J segment lost 0 bases and the V segment lost 2 bases, leaving 1 base of the junction unmatched. Germline loops: CDR1 SGHRS, CDR2 YFSETQ. Filled out from reference TRBV5-1 and TRBJ1-1, the complete variable domain reads KAGVTQTPRYLIKTRGQQVTLSCSPISGHRSVSWYQQTPGQGLQFLFEYFSETQRNKGNFPGRFSGRQFSNSRSEMNVSTLELGDSALYLCASSLGQVNTEAFFGQGTRLTVV.

The chain carries TRBV27 and TRBJ1-4; TRBD1 might be the D (5 bases). Trimming cost V 3 bases and J 2 bases, with 7 bases left between them. This CDR3 comprises 14 residues. CDR1 and CDR2 (germline): MNHEY, SMNVEV (reference sequence). The CDR3 is CASSLRGTNEKLFF. DNA of the CDR3: TGTGCCAGCAGTTTGCGGGGGACTAATGAAAAACTGTTTTTT.

The gene calls are TRBV7-2 and TRBJ2-2; tentatively, D is TRBD2 (6 bases). V lost 0 bases to trimming and J lost 4 bases, with 12 bases between them. Germline V lookup: CDR1 SGHTA, CDR2 FQGNSA. The CDR3 is made up of 16 amino acids. Here the CDR3 reads CASSLAGGKGTGELFF. The CDR3 region has the DNA TGTGCCAGCAGCTTAGCGGGGGGAAAAGGCACCGGGGAGCTGTTTTTT.

This rearrangement joins TRBV5-1 to TRBJ2-7; 9 positions match TRBD1. Germline assignment: CDR1 SGHRS and CDR2 YFSETQ. V dropped 2 bases and J dropped 5; count of bases not matched to a gene: 8. The CDR3 is 15 amino acids. The CDR3 loop is CASSLPGQGRDEQYF. The DNA of the CDR3 is TGCGCCAGCAGCTTACCGGGACAGGGTAGGGACGAGCAGTACTTC.

The gene calls are TRBV28 and TRBJ2-1; either TRBD1 or TRBD2 may fit D (5 bases each). The CDR3 sequence is 15 residues long. Germline CDR1 and CDR2: MDHEN and SYDVKM. Trimming took off 2 bases at V and 8 bases at J, with 16 bases between the two ends. CDR3 amino acids: CASSLGTEGKYEQFF. As DNA, the CDR3 is TGTGCCAGCAGTTTAGGGACCGAGGGGAAATATGAGCAGTTCTTC.

The chain carries TRBV2 and TRBJ1-4, with D maybe TRBD1 (5 bases). The CDR3 is 13 amino acids. V was cut by 6 bases and J by 7 bases, with 12 bases left in between. Germline CDR1 reads SNHLY; CDR2 reads FYNNEI. This CDR3 reads CASRNSGGEKLFF. CDR3 coding DNA: TGTGCCAGCAGGAACTCGGGGGGTGAAAAACTGTTTTTT.

The chain recombines TRBV7-2 with TRBJ1-4; the D is unclear. Germline V gives CDR1 SGHTA, CDR2 FQGNSA. Trimming took off 5 bases at V and 11 bases at J, with 18 bases between the two ends. CDR3 length: 14 amino acids. In DNA form, the CDR3 reads TGTGCCAGCAGCCTATACAGAGATATGGGGAAACTGTTTTTT. Its translation: CASSLYRDMGKLFF.

This chain links TRBV5-1 with TRBJ2-2; a possible D gene is TRBD1 (6 bases). Trimming stripped 2 bases from V and 6 bases from J, with 11 bases between. The germline V gene has CDR1 SGHRS and CDR2 YFSETQ. CDR3 length equals 14 residues. In DNA, the CDR3 is TGCGCCAGCAGCTTAACAGGGTCGGCCGGGGAGCTGTTTTTT. This sequence encodes CASSLTGSAGELFF.

The chain joins TRBV5-8 to TRBJ1-2, with 7 bases fitting TRBD1. This CDR3 contains 15 residues. The germline V gene has CDR1 SGHTS and CDR2 YDEGEE. After removal of 3 bases from V and 8 bases from J, the junction contained 13 bases not matched to a gene. The CDR3 nucleotides read TGTGCCAGCAGCTCACACCCGGGACAGCGATCGGGCTACACCTTC. Translating gives CASSSHPGQRSGYTF.

The chain carries TRBV11-3 and TRBJ2-5; possibly TRBD1 or TRBD2 for D (8 bases each). Germline V gene sequence: CDR1 SGHNT, CDR2 YENEEA. The V end lost 8 bases, the J end lost 7 bases, and 20 bases lay between the germline ends. The CDR3 runs 14 residues. CDR3: CASAAGGAGGTQYF. DNA for the CDR3: TGTGCCAGCGCGGCAGGGGGCGCGGGGGGGACCCAGTACTTC.